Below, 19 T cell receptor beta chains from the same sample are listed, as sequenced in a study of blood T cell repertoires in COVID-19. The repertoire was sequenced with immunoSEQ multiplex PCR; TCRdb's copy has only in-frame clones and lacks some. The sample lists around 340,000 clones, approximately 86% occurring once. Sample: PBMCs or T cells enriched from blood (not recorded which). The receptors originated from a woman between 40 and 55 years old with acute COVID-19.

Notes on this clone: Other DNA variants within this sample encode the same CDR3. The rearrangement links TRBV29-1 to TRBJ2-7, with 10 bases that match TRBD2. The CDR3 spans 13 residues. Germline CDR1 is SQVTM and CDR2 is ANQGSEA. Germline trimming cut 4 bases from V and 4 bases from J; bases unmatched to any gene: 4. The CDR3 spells CSVVLAGLYEQYF. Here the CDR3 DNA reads TGCAGCGTTGTACTAGCGGGACTGTACGAGCAGTACTTC.

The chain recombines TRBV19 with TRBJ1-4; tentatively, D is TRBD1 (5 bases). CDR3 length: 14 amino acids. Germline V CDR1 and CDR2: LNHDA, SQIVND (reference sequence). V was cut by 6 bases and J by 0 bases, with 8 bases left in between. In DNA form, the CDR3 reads TGTGCCAGTAGGCAGACAGCAACTAATGAAAAACTGTTTTTT. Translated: CASRQTATNEKLFF.

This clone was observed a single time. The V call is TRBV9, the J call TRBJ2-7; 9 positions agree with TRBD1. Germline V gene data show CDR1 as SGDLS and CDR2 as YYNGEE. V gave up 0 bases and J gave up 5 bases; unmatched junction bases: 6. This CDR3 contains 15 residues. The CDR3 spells CASSVGTGEPHEQYF. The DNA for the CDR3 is TGTGCCAGCAGCGTAGGGACAGGGGAACCACACGAGCAGTACTTC.

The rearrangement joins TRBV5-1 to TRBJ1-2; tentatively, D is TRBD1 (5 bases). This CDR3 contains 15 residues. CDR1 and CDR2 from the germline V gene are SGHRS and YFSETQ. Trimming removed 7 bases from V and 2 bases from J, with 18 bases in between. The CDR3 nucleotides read TGCGCCAGCTCCCAGAACGATCAGGGCAACTATGGCTACACCTTC. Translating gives CASSQNDQGNYGYTF.

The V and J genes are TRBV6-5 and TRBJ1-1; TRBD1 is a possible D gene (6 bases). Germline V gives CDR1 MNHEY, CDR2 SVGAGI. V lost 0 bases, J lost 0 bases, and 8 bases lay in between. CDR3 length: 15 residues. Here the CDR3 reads CASSYSTGMNTEAFF. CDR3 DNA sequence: TGTGCCAGCAGTTACTCCACAGGGATGAACACTGAAGCTTTCTTT.

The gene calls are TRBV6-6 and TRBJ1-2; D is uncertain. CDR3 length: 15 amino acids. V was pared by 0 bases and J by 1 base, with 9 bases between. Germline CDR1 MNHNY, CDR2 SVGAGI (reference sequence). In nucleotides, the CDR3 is TGTGCCAGCAGTTACTCCCAACAGCTTAACTATGGCTACACCTTC. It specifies CASSYSQQLNYGYTF.

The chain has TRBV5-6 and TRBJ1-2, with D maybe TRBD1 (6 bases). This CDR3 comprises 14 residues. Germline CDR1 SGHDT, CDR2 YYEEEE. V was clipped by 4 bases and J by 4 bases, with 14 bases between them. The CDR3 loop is CASSKSTGTYGYTF. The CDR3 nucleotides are TGTGCCAGCAGCAAAAGTACAGGGACCTATGGCTACACCTTC.

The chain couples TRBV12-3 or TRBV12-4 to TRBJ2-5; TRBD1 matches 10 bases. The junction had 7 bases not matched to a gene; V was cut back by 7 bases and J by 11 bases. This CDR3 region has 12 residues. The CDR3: CASKPGQGRQYF. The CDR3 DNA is TGTGCCAGCAAACCGGGACAGGGGCGTCAGTACTTC.

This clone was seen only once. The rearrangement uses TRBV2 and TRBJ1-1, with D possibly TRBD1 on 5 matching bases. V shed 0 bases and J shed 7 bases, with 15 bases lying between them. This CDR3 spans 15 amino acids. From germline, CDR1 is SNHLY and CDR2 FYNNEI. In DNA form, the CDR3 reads TGTGCCAGCAGTGAAGCGGGTCAGGTTAGGGGTGAAGCTTTCTTT. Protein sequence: CASSEAGQVRGEAFF.

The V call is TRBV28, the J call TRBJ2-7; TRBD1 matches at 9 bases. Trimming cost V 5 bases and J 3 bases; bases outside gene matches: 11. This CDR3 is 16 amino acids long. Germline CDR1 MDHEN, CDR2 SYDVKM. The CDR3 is CASSTSHRGRLYEQYF. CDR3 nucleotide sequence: TGTGCCAGCAGTACATCCCACAGGGGGCGCCTCTACGAGCAGTACTTC.

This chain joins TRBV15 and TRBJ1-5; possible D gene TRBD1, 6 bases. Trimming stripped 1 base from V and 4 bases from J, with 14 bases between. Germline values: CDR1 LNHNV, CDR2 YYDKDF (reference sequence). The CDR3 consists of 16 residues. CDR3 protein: CATSRAPTGLNQPQHF. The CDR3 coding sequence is TGTGCCACCAGCAGAGCTCCCACAGGGTTGAATCAGCCCCAGCATTTT.

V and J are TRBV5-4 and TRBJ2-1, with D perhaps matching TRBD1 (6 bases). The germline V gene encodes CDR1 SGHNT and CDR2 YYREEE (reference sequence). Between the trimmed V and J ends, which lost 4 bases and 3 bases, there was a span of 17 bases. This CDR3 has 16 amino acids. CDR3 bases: TGTGCCAGCAGCCAGGGGCTGTTTGGGAGCTACAATGAGCAGTTCTTC. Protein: CASSQGLFGSYNEQFF.

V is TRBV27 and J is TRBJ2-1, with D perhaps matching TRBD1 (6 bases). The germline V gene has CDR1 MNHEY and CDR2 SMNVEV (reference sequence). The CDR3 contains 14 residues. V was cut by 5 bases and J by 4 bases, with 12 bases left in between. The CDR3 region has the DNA TGTGCCAGCAGTCGAACAGGGCAATACAATGAGCAGTTCTTC. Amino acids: CASSRTGQYNEQFF.

CDR3 sequence reads: CATSDSWDRGGNQPQHF. CDR3 DNA: TGTGCCACCAGTGATTCCTGGGACAGGGGAGGCAATCAGCCCCAGCATTTT. J is TRBJ1-5 and V is TRBV24-1, with TRBD1 matching 10 bases. Germline trimming cut 2 bases from V and 2 bases from J; bases unmatched to any gene: 5. Germline V gives CDR1 KGHDR, CDR2 SFDVKD. This CDR3 region has 17 residues.

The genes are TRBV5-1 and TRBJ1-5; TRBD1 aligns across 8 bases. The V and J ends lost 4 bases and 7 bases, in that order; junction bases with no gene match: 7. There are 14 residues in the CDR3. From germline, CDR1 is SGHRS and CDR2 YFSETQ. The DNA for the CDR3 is TGCGCCAGCAGCACGACAGGGGATGAACAGCCCCAGCATTTT. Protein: CASSTTGDEQPQHF.

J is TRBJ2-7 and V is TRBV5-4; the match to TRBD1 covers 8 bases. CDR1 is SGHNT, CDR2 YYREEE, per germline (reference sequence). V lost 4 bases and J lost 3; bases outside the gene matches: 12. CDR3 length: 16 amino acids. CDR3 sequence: CASSLLRDRTNYEQYF. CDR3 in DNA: TGTGCCAGCAGCCTCCTCCGGGACAGGACTAACTACGAGCAGTACTTC. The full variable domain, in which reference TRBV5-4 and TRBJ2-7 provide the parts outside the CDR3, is ETGVTQSPTHLIKTRGQQVTLRCSSQSGHNTVSWYQQALGQGPQFIFQYYREEENGRGNFPPRFSGLQFPNYSSELNVNALELDDSALYLCASSLLRDRTNYEQYFGPGTRLTVT.

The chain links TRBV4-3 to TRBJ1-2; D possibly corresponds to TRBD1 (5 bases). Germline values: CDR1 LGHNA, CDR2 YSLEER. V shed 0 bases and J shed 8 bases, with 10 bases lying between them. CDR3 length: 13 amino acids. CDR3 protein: CASSQDPRGGYTF. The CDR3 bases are TGCGCCAGCAGCCAAGACCCTAGGGGAGGCTACACCTTC.

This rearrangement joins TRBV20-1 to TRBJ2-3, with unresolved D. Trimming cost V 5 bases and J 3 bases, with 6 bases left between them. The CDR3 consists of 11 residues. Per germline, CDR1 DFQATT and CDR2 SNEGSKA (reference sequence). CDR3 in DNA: TGCAGTGCTCACCGGACAGATACGCAGTATTTT. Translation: CSAHRTDTQYF.

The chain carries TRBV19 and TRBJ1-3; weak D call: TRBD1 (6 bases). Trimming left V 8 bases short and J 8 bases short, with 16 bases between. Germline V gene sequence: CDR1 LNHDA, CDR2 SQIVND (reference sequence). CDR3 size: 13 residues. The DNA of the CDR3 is TGTGCCAGTCGGACAGTGAGCGGGGACACCATATATTTT. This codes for CASRTVSGDTIYF.